Sequencing of this T cell receptor beta chain was carried out in a study of control samples from healthy donors and cancer patients. The CDR3 has 13 amino acids. V lost 3 bases and J 7 bases, leaving 10 bases between the germline ends. Germline V CDR1 and CDR2: SGDLS, YYNGEE. Data came from immunoSEQ multiplex PCR; TCRdb stores just in-frame clones and leaves some out. The sample has about 150,000 clones, roughly 94% seen once. The TCR originated in a woman aged 40 to 55 in good health. Input material: blood. The J gene is TRBJ1-4, the V gene TRBV9, with D possibly matching TRBD1 (6 bases). The CDR3 coding sequence is TGTGCCAGCAGCGGCGGGGGCTCTGAAAAACTGTTTTTT. Protein: CASSGGGSEKLFF.